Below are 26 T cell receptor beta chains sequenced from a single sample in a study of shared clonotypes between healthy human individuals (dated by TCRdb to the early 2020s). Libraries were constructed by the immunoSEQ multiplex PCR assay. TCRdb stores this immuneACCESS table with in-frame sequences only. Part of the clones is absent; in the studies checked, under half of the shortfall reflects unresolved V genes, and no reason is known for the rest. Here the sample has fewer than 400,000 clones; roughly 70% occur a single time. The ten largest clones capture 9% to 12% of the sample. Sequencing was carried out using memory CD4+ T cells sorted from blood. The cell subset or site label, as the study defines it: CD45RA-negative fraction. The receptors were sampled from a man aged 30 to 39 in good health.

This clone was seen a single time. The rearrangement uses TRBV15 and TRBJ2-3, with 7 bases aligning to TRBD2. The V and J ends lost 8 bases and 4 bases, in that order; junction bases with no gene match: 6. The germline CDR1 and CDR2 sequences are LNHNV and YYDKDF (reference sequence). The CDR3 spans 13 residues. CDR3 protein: CATSGGAPDTQYF. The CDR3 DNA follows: TGTGCCACCTCGGGGGGAGCTCCAGATACGCAGTATTTT.

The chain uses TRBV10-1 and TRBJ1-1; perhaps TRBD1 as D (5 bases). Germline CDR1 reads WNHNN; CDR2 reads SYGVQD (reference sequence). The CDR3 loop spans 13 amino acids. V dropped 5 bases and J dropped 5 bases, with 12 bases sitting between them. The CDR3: CASSNQGGTEAFF. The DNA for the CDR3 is TGCGCCAGCAGTAACCAGGGTGGGACTGAAGCTTTCTTT.

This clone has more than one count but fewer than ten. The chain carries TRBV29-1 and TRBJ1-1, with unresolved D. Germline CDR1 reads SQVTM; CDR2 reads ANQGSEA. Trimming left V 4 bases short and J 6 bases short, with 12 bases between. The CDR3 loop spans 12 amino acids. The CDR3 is CSVVDSSAEAFF. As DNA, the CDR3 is TGCAGCGTTGTAGACTCTTCCGCTGAAGCTTTCTTT.

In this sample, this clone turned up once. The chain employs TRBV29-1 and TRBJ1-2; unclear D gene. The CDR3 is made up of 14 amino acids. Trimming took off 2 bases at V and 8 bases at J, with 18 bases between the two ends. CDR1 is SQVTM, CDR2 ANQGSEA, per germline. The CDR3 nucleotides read TGCAGCGTTGAATTGACCGGGCCTCGAACCGGCTACACCTTC. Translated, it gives CSVELTGPRTGYTF.

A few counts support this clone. The CDR3: CASSLRGMDSYEQYF. The CDR3 nucleotides are TGTGCCAGCAGCTTACGAGGCATGGACTCCTACGAGCAGTACTTC. This chain uses TRBV7-2 with TRBJ2-7; D call uncertain. V shed 2 bases and J shed 0 bases, with 11 bases lying between them. The CDR3 contains 15 residues. CDR1 is SGHTA, CDR2 FQGNSA, per germline.

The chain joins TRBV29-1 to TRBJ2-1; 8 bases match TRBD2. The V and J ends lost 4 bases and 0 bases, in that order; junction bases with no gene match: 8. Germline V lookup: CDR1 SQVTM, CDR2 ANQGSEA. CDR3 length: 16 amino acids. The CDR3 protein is CSVGSKRESSYNEQFF. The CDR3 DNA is TGCAGCGTTGGGAGCAAGCGGGAGAGCTCCTACAATGAGCAGTTCTTC.

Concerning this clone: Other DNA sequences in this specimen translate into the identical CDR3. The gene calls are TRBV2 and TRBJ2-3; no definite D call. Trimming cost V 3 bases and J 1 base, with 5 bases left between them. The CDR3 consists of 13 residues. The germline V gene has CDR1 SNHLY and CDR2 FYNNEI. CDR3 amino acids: CASSDAGTDTQYF. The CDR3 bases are TGTGCCAGCAGTGATGCGGGCACAGATACGCAGTATTTT.

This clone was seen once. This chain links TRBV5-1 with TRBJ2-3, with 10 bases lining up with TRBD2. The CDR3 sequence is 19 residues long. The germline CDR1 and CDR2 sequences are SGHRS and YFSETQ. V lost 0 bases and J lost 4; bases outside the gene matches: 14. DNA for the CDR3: TGCGCCAGCAGCTTGGAAGCGGGAGGGCCCGGTAATGTGGCAGATACGCAGTATTTT. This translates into CASSLEAGGPGNVADTQYF.

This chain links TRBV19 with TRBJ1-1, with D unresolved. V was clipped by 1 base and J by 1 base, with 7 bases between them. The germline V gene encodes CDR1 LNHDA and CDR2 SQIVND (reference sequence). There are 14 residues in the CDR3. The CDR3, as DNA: TGTGCCAGTAGTATAGTTGCCGGGAACACTGAAGCTTTCTTT. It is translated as CASSIVAGNTEAFF.

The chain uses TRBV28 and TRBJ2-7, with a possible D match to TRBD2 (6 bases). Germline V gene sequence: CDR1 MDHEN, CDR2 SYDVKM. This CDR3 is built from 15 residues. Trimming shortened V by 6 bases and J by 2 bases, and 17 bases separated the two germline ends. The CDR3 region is CASRAAGELPYEQYF. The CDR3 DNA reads TGTGCCAGCAGGGCAGCGGGTGAGCTCCCCTACGAGCAGTACTTC. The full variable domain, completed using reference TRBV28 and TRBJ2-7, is DVKVTQSSRYLVKRTGEKVFLECVQDMDHENMFWYRQDPGLGLRLIYFSYDVKMKEKGDIPEGYSVSREKKERFSLILESASTNQTSMYLCASRAAGELPYEQYFGPGTRLTVT.

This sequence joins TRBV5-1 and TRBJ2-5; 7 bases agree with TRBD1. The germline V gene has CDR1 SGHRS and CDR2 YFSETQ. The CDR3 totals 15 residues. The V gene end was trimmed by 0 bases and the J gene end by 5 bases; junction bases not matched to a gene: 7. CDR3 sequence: CASSLAKTGAETQYF. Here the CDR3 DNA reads TGCGCCAGCAGCTTGGCCAAAACAGGGGCGGAGACCCAGTACTTC.

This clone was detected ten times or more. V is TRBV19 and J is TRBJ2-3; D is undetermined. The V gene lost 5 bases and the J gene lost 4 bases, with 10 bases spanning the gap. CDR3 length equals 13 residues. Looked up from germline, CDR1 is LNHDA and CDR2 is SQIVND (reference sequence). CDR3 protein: CASSPRTADTQYF. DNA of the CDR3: TGTGCCAGTAGTCCCCGGACCGCAGATACGCAGTATTTT.

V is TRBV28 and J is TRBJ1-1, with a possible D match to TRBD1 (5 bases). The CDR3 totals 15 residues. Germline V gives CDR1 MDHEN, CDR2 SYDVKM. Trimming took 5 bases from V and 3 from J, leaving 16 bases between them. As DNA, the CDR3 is TGTGCCAGCAGTACCCTCCAACAAGGGGACACTGAAGCTTTCTTT. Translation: CASSTLQQGDTEAFF.

The CDR3 here is CATRRTGVNSGANVLTF. The CDR3 nucleotides read TGTGCCACCAGGAGGACAGGGGTAAACTCTGGGGCCAACGTCCTGACTTTC. The chain has TRBV19 and TRBJ2-6; 9 bases are a match to TRBD1. The J segment lost 0 bases and the V segment lost 10 bases, leaving 10 bases of the junction unmatched. This CDR3 has 17 amino acids. The germline V gene has CDR1 LNHDA and CDR2 SQIVND (reference sequence). Looking up the rest from reference TRBV19 and TRBJ2-6 gives the full variable domain: DGGITQSPKYLFRKEGQNVTLSCEQNLNHDAMYWYRQDPGQGLRLIYYSQIVNDFQKGDIAEGYSVSREKKESFPLTVTSAQKNPTAFYLCATRRTGVNSGANVLTFGAGSRLTVL.

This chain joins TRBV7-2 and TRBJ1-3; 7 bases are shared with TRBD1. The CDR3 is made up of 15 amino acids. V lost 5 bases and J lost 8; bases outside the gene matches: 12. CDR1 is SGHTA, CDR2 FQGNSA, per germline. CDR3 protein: CASSRPGGGGDTIYF. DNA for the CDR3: TGTGCCAGCAGCCGCCCAGGGGGGGGCGGCGACACCATATATTTT.

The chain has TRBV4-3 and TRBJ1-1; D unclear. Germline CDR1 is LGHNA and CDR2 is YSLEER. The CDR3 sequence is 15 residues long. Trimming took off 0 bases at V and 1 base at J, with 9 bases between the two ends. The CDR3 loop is CASSQEAGSNTEAFF. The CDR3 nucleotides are TGCGCCAGCAGCCAAGAAGCGGGCTCGAACACTGAAGCTTTCTTT.

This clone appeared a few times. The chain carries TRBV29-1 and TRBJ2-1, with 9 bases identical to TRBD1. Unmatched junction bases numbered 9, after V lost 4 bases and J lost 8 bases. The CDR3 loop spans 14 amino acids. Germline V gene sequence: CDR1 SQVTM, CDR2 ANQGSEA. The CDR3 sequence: CSVVGDRANYEQFF. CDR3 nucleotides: TGCAGCGTTGTTGGGGACAGGGCTAATTATGAGCAGTTCTTC.

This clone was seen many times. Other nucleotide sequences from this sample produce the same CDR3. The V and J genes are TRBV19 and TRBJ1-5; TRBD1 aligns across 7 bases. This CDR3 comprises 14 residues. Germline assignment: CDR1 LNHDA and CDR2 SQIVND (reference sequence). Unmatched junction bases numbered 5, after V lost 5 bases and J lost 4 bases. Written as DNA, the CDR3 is TGTGCCAGTAGTCCGACAGGGATAAATCAGCCCCAGCATTTT. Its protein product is CASSPTGINQPQHF.

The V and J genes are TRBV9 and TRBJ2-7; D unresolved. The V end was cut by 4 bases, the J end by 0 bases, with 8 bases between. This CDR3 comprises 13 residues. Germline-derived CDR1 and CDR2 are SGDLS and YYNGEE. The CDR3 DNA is TGTGCCAGCAGCCCCCCACGCTCCTACGAGCAGTACTTC. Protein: CASSPPRSYEQYF. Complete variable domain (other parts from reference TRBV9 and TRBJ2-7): DSGVTQTPKHLITATGQRVTLRCSPRSGDLSVYWYQQSLDQGLQFLIQYYNGEERAKGNILERFSAQQFPDLHSELNLSSLELGDSALYFCASSPPRSYEQYFGPGTRLTVT.

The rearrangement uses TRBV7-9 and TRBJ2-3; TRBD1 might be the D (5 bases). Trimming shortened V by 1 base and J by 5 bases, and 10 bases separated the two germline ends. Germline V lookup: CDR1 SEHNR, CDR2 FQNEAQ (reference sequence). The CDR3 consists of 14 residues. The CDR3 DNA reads TGTGCCAGCAGCTTAGACCAAGGGGTAGATACGCAGTATTTT. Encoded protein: CASSLDQGVDTQYF.

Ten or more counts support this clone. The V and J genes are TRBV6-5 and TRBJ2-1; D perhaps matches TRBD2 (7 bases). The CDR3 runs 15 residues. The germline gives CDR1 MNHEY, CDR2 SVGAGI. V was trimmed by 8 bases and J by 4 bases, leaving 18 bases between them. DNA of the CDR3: TGTGCCAGCGGAGAGTGGGGGGGCGCGTACAATGAGCAGTTCTTC. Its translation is CASGEWGGAYNEQFF.

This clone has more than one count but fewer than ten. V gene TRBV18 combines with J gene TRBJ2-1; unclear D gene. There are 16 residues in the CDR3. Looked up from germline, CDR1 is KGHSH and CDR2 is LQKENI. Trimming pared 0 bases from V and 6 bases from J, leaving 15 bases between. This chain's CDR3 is CASSPPNGPLSNEQFF. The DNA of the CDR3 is TGTGCCAGCTCACCACCGAACGGACCCCTTAGCAATGAGCAGTTCTTC.

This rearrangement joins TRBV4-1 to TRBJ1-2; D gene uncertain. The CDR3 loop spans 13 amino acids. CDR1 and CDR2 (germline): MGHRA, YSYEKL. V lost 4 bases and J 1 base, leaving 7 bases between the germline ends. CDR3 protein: CASSPDGNYGYTF. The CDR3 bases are TGCGCCAGCAGCCCCGACGGTAACTATGGCTACACCTTC.

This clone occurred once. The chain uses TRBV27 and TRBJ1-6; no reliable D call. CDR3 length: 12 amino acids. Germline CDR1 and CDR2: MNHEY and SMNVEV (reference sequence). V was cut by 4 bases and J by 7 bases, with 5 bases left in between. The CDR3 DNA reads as TGTGCCAGCAGTTGGGTCAATTCACCCCTCCACTTT. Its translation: CASSWVNSPLHF.

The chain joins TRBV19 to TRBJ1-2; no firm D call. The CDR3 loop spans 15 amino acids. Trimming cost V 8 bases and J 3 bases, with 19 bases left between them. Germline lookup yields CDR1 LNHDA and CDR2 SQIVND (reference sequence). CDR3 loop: CASLARRKAYYGYTF. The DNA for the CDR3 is TGTGCCAGTCTTGCTAGACGGAAAGCTTACTATGGCTACACCTTC.

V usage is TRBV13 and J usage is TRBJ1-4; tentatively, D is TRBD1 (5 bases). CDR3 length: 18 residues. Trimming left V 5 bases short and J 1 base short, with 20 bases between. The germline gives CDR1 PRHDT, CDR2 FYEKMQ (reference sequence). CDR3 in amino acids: CASSLRPISGGTNEKLFF. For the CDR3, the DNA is TGTGCCAGCAGCCTGCGCCCCATTTCGGGGGGAACTAATGAAAAACTGTTTTTT.